This record concerns one TCR beta chain sequence. The antigen is undetermined. The data were taken from a study of blood T cells in healthy people across ages. Whole-study findings and limits: Per million T cells, TCR beta diversity dropped roughly linearly as age increased. Nothing was known about donor CMV status, and this possibly confounded expanded clonotype changes.

Total RNA amounts of at least 5 micrograms were extracted per sample. With a J-beta primer mix and a sample-barcoded 5' primer, a second PCR ran about 6 to 11 cycles. Each sample provided no less than 2.5 million CDR3-containing paired-end reads. TCRdb independently ran MiXCR on the 5' RACE reads; one entry per CDR3 protein. The sample holds 1.5 million to 2 million distinct CDR3 sequences, 28% seen once. The V end was cut by 5 bases, the J end by 2 bases, with 10 bases between. This CDR3 has 14 residues. Germline assignment: CDR1 SGHRS and CDR2 YFSETQ. The chain combines TRBV5-1 with TRBJ1-4, with D possibly TRBD1 on 6 matching bases. Sequencing used blood. The clonotype was recovered from a woman aged 25 to 39 in good health. This CDR3 reads CASRGGTTNEKLFF. The CDR3 coding sequence is TGCGCCAGCAGAGGGGGGACGACTAATGAAAAACTGTTTTTT.